The present TCR beta chain was sequenced within a study of cytomegalovirus exposure and HLA in healthy donors. Regarding the study as a whole: TCR sequences were mostly rare, though some public TCRs occurred in many donors. The investigators catalogued 164 TCR beta chains as cytomegalovirus-associated.

Assay used: immunoSEQ multiplex PCR; TCRdb lists only in-frame clones, some missing. The sample records approximately 110,000 clones, roughly 86% being singletons. The donors formed part of the approximately 130-subject validation cohort, distinct from the roughly 700-subject first cohort. This clone has more than one count but fewer than ten. Its target is not known. The CDR3 extends over 15 amino acids. CDR1 is SEHNR and CDR2 is FQNEAQ in the germline V gene (reference sequence). Trimming cost V 3 bases and J 1 base, with 11 bases left between them. This TCR was sampled from a young woman in good health and CMV-seropositive. The sequencing input was PBMCs. The rearrangement links TRBV7-9 to TRBJ2-3; D remains ambiguous. DNA of the CDR3: TGTGCCAGCAGCTTGCTTGAGCGCGGCACAGATACGCAGTATTTT. This sequence encodes CASSLLERGTDTQYF.